This T cell receptor beta chain was obtained from a study of beta chain features in type 1 diabetes. General observations from the study: VDJ junctions from type 1 diabetes patients carried fewer insertions and larger deletions.

This clone was picked up a small number of times. The target antigen is unknown. Isolated RNA was reverse transcribed in full, so expressed TCRB transcripts were sequenced. Profiling relied on immunoSEQ multiplex PCR, and the TCRdb table lists in-frame clones only, not all of them. Among around 500,000 clones listed, about an eighth were seen once. The CDR3 is made up of 17 amino acids. Trimming shortened V by 0 bases and J by 0 bases, and 14 bases separated the two germline ends. The germline V gene has CDR1 SEHNR and CDR2 FQNEAQ (reference sequence). The chain carries TRBV7-9 and TRBJ1-2; D is uncertain. The receptor comes from a woman aged 18-35 years in good health. Sequenced material: naive CD4+ T cells from blood. This CDR3 is CASSLARNDRTNYGYTF. In nucleotides, the CDR3 is TGTGCCAGCAGCTTAGCGCGAAACGATCGAACTAACTATGGCTACACCTTC.